The 7 T cell receptor beta chains presented below share a single source sample, sequenced in a study of CD8+CD57+ T cells in acquired aplastic anemia. CDR3 and TCR beta VDJ profiling relied on genomic DNA as the template. Via MiXCR, TCRdb re-called the reads, giving one row per CDR3 protein. The sample lists 100,000 to 150,000 distinct CDR3 sequences; about 50% were seen once. An expansion of CD8+CD57+ cells by flow cytometry had been shown in patients chosen for sequencing. Sequencing was performed on sorted CD4+, CD8+, or CD8+CD57+ T cells (not recorded which) from PBMCs. These receptors were collected from a human donor with aplastic anemia.

The V and J genes are TRBV11-1 and TRBJ2-7, with D perhaps TRBD1 (7 bases). V lost 2 bases, J lost 6 bases, and 20 bases lay in between. The CDR3 is made up of 16 amino acids. Germline lookup yields CDR1 SGHAT and CDR2 FQDESV (reference sequence). The CDR3 reads CASSLFGTAGPREQYF. CDR3 DNA: TGTGCCAGCAGCTTATTTGGGACAGCGGGCCCCCGCGAGCAGTACTTC.

This clonotype was seen only once. V usage is TRBV24-1 and J usage is TRBJ2-5; 8 nucleotides match TRBD2. Trimming cost V 3 bases and J 3 bases; bases outside gene matches: 8. Per the germline V gene, CDR1 is KGHDR and CDR2 is SFDVKD. The CDR3 contains 16 residues. CDR3 sequence (DNA): TGTGCCACCAGTGATCCTACCTTCGGGGGGGAAGAGACCCAGTACTTC. Protein: CATSDPTFGGEETQYF.

This clonotype has ten or more counts. The CDR3 coding sequence is TGTGCCAGCAGAGGGGACAGGGCCAGCAATCAGCCCCAGCATTTT. Protein sequence: CASRGDRASNQPQHF. The chain is built from TRBV2 and TRBJ1-5; 9 bases are a match to TRBD1. Germline CDR1 and CDR2: SNHLY and FYNNEI. V shed 6 bases, J shed 1 base, and the junction held 4 bases outside the gene matches. This CDR3 comprises 15 residues.

This clonotype was recorded at least ten times. The V gene is TRBV12-3 or TRBV12-4, the J gene TRBJ1-1; TRBD1 might be the D (5 bases). This CDR3 spans 11 amino acids. The V end lost 3 bases, the J end lost 14 bases, and 13 bases lay between the germline ends. The CDR3 here is CASSFGTTNFF. The DNA of the CDR3 is TGTGCCAGCAGTTTTGGGACCACCAACTTCTTT.

At least ten counts were recorded for this clonotype. The junction shows a germline mismatch at one end, possibly a read error. The chain carries TRBV7-7 and TRBJ1-4; 8 nucleotides agree with TRBD1. Germline V gene sequence: CDR1 SSHAT, CDR2 FNYEAQ (reference sequence). This CDR3 has 14 residues. The CDR3 spells CASSLGQGEEKLFF. The DNA of the CDR3 is TGTGCTAGCAGCTTAGGACAGGGTGAAGAAAAACTGTTTTTT.

This clonotype was observed once. The V call is TRBV20-1, the J call TRBJ1-1, with D uncertain. V lost 0 bases to trimming and J lost 11 bases, with 13 bases between them. Germline V lookup: CDR1 DFQATT, CDR2 SNEGSKA (reference sequence). This CDR3 contains 12 residues. Written as DNA, the CDR3 is TGCAGTGCTAGAGACATTAGAGCTGGGGCTTTCTTT. This gives the protein CSARDIRAGAFF.

This clonotype was counted many times. This chain joins TRBV24-1 and TRBJ2-2, with a tentative D call TRBD1 (6 bases). The CDR3 sequence is 16 residues long. The V end lost 4 bases, the J end lost 2 bases, and 13 bases lay between the germline ends. Germline lookup yields CDR1 KGHDR and CDR2 SFDVKD. The DNA of the CDR3 is TGTGCCACCAGTGACCAATCGGGACAAAACACCGGGGAGCTGTTTTTT. As protein: CATSDQSGQNTGELFF.